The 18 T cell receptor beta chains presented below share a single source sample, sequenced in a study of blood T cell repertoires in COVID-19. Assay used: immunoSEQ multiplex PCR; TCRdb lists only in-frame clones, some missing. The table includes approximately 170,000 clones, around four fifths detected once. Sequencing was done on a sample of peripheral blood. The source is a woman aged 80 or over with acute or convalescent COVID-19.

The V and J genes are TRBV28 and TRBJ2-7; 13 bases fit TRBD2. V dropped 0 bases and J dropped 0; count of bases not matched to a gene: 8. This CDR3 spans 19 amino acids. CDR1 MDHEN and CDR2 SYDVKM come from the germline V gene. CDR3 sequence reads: CASSLWDRGLAGYSYEQYF. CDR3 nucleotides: TGTGCCAGCAGTTTATGGGACAGGGGACTAGCGGGGTACTCCTACGAGCAGTACTTC.

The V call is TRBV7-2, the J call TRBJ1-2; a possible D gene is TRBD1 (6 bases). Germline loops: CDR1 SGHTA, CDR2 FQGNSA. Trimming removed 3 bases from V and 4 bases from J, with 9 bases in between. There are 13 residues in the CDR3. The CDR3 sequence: CASSLRTAYGYTF. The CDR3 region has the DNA TGTGCCAGCAGCTTGCGGACAGCCTATGGCTACACCTTC.

The CDR3 DNA reads TGTGCCAGCAGTACACGAAACAGGGGGCCCGAGCAGTACTTC. Its protein is CASSTRNRGPEQYF. This chain joins TRBV27 and TRBJ2-7; 9 bases match TRBD1. Germline V CDR1 and CDR2: MNHEY, SMNVEV (reference sequence). With 5 bases clipped from V and 6 bases from J, the junction kept 8 bases outside the gene matches. This CDR3 is built from 14 residues.

The CDR3 spells CASTLLAGGLNEQFF. The CDR3 nucleotides are TGCGCCAGCACCCTACTAGCGGGAGGGCTCAATGAGCAGTTCTTC. The chain combines TRBV10-2 with TRBJ2-1; 13 bases map to TRBD2. CDR1 is WSHSY and CDR2 is SAAADI in the germline V gene. Trimming removed 7 bases from V and 6 bases from J; junction bases left unmatched: 6. The CDR3 has 15 amino acids.

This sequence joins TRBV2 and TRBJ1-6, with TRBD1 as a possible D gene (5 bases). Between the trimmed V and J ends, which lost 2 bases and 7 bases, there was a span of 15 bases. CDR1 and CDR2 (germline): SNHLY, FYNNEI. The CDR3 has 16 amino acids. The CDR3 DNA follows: TGTGCCAGCAGTGAACAGGGCACTCTTTCAAATTCACCCCTCCACTTT. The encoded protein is CASSEQGTLSNSPLHF. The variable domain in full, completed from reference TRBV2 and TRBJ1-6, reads EPEVTQTPSHQVTQMGQEVILRCVPISNHLYFYWYRQILGQKVEFLVSFYNNEISEKSEIFDDQFSVERPDGSNFTLKIRSTKLEDSAMYFCASSEQGTLSNSPLHFGNGTRLTVT.

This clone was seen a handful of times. The CDR3 loop reads CASSLRLTGGNEQFF. CDR3 in DNA: TGTGCCAGCAGCTTGCGCCTGACAGGGGGGAATGAGCAGTTCTTC. This chain links TRBV5-6 with TRBJ2-1, with 9 bases fitting TRBD1. Germline V lookup: CDR1 SGHDT, CDR2 YYEEEE. V lost 1 base and J lost 7; bases outside the gene matches: 6. CDR3 size: 15 residues.

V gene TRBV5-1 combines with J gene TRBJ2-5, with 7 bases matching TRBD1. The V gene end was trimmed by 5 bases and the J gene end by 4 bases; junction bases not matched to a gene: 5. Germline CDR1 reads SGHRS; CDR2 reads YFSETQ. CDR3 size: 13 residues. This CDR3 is CASRLTGTETQYF. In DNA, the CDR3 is TGCGCCAGCAGGCTGACAGGGACAGAGACCCAGTACTTC.

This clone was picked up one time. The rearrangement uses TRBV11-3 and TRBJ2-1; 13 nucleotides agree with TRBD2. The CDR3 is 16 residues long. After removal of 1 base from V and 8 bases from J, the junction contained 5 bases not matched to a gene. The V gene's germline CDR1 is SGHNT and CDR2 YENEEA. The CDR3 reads CASSLGTSGSLDEQFF. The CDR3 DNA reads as TGTGCCAGCAGCTTAGGGACTAGCGGGAGTTTAGATGAGCAGTTCTTC.

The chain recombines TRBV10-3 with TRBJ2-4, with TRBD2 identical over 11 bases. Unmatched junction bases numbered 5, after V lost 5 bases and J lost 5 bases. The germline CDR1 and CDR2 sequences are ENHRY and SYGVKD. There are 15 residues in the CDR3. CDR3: CAISPTSGVQNIQYF. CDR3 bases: TGTGCCATCAGTCCGACTAGCGGGGTTCAAAACATTCAGTACTTC.

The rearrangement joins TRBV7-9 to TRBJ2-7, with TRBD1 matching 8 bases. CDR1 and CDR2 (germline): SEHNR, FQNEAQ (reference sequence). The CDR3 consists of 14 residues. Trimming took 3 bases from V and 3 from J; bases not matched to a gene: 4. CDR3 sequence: CASSFPDRDYEQYF. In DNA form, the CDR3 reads TGTGCCAGCAGCTTTCCGGACAGGGACTACGAGCAGTACTTC.

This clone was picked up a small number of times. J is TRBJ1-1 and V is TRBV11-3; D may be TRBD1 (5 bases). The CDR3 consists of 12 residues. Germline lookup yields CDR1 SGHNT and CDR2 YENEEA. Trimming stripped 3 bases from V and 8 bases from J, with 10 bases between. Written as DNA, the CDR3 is TGTGCCAGCAGCTTCAGGGTGGAGGAAGCTTTCTTT. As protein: CASSFRVEEAFF.

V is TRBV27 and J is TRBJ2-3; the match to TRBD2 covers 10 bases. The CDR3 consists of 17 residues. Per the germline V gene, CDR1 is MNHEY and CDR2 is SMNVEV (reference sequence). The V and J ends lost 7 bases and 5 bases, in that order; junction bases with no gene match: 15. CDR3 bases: TGTGCCAGCACGACCTACCGAATAGCGGGGGGAGTAGATACGCAGTATTTT. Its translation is CASTTYRIAGGVDTQYF.

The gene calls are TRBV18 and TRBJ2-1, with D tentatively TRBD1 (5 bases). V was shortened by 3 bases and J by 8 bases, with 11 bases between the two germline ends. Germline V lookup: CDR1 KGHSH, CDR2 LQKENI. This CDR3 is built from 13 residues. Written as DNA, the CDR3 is TGTGCCAGCTCACCGGGGCGGCAGGATGAGCAGTTCTTC. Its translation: CASSPGRQDEQFF. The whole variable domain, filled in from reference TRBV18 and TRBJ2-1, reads NAGVMQNPRHLVRRRGQEARLRCSPMKGHSHVYWYRQLPEEGLKFMVYLQKENIIDESGMPKERFSAEFPKEGPSILRIQQVVRGDSAAYFCASSPGRQDEQFFGPGTRLTVL.

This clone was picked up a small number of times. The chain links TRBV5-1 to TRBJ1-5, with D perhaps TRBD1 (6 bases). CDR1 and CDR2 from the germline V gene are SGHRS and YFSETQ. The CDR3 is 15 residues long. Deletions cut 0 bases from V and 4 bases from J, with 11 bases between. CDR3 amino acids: CASSLEPGVNQPQHF. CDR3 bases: TGCGCCAGCAGCTTGGAACCAGGGGTAAATCAGCCCCAGCATTTT.

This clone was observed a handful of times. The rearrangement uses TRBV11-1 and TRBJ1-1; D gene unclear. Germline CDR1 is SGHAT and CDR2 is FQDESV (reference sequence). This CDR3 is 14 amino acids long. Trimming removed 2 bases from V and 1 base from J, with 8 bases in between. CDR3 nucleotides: TGTGCCAGCAGCTTACCGGACTGGAACACTGAAGCTTTCTTT. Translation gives CASSLPDWNTEAFF.

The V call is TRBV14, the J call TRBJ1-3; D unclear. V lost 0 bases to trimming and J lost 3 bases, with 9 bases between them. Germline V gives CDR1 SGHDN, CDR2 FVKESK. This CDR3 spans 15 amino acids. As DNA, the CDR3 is TGTGCCAGCAGCCAAGATCTACCAGGTGGAAACACCATATATTTT. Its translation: CASSQDLPGGNTIYF.

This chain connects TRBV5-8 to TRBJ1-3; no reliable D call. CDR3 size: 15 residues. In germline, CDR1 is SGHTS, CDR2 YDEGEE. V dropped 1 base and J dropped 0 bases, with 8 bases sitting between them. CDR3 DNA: TGTGCCAGCAGCTTGTACTCCCGCTCTGGAAACACCATATATTTT. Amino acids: CASSLYSRSGNTIYF.

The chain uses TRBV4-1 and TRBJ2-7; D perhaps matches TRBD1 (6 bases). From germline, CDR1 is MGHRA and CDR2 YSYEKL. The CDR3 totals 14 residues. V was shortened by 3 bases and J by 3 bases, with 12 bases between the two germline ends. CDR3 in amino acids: CASSQIPRGYEQYF. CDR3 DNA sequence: TGCGCCAGCAGCCAGATCCCCAGGGGCTACGAGCAGTACTTC.